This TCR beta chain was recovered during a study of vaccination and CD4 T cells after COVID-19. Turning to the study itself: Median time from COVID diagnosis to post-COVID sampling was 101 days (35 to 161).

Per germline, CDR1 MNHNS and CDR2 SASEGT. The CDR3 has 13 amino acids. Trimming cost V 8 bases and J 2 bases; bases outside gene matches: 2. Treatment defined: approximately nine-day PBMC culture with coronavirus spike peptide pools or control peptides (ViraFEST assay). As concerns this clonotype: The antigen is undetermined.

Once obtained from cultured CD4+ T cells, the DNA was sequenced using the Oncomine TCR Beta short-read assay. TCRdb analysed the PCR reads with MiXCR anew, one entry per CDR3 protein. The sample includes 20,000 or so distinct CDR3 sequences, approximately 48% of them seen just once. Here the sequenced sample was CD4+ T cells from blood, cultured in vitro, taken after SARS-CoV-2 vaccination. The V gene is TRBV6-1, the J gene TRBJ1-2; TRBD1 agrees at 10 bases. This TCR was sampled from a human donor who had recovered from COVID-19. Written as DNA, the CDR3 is TGTGCCAGCGCGGGACAGGGGAACTATGGCTACACCTTC. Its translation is CASAGQGNYGYTF.